The present TCR beta chain was sequenced within a study of blood T cell repertoires in COVID-19. This clone turned up a few times. Some clones are missing from TCRdb's copy, which holds only in-frame ones; the method was immunoSEQ multiplex PCR. In the table there are under 250,000 clones, about four fifths of which are singletons. Trimming shortened V by 1 base and J by 6 bases, and 9 bases separated the two germline ends. The CDR3 spans 13 residues. Germline values: CDR1 LGHNA, CDR2 YNFKEQ. The origin of this receptor is a woman aged 40 to 50 with active or convalescent COVID-19. The chain couples TRBV4-2 to TRBJ1-2; D ambiguous. Sequenced material: peripheral blood. In nucleotides, the CDR3 is TGTGCCAGCAGCCAAGCTCAGGATAATGGCTACACCTTC. Protein product: CASSQAQDNGYTF.